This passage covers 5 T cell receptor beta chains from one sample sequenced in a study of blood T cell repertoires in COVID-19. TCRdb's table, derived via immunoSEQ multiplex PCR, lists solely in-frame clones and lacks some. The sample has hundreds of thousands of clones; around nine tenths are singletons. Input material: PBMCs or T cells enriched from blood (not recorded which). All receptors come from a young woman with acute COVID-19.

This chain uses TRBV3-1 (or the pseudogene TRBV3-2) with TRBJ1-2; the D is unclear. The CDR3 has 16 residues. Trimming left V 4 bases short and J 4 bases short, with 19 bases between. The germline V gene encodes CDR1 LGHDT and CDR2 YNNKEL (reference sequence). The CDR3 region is CASSRVEARRGYGYTF. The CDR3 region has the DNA TGTGCCAGCAGCCGAGTAGAAGCGAGGCGAGGCTATGGCTACACCTTC.

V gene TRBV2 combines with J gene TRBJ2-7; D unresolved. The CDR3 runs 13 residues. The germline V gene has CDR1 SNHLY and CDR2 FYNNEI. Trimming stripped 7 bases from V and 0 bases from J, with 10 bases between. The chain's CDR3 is CASTDSSSYEQYF. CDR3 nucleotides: TGTGCCAGCACGGATTCTAGCTCCTACGAGCAGTACTTC. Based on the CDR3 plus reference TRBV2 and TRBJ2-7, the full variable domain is EPEVTQTPSHQVTQMGQEVILRCVPISNHLYFYWYRQILGQKVEFLVSFYNNEISEKSEIFDDQFSVERPDGSNFTLKIRSTKLEDSAMYFCASTDSSSYEQYFGPGTRLTVT.

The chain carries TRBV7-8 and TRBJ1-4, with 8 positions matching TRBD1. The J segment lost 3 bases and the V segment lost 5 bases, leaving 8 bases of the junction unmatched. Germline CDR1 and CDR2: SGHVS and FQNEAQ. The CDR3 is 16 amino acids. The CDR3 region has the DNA TGTGCCAGCAGCCTAAGACAGGGGCTTGCTAATGAAAAACTGTTTTTT. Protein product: CASSLRQGLANEKLFF.

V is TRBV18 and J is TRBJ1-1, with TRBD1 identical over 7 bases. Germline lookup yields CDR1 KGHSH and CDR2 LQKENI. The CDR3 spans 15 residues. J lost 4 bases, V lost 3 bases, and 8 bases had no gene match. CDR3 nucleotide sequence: TGTGCCAGCTCACCGATCCCGGGACAGTCCACTGAAGCTTTCTTT. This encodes CASSPIPGQSTEAFF.

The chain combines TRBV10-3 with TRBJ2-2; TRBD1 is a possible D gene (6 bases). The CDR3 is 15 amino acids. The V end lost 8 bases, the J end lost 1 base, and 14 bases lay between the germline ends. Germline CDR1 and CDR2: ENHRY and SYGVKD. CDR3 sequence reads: CAIGAGQKNTGELFF. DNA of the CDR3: TGTGCCATCGGGGCAGGACAGAAGAACACCGGGGAGCTGTTTTTT.